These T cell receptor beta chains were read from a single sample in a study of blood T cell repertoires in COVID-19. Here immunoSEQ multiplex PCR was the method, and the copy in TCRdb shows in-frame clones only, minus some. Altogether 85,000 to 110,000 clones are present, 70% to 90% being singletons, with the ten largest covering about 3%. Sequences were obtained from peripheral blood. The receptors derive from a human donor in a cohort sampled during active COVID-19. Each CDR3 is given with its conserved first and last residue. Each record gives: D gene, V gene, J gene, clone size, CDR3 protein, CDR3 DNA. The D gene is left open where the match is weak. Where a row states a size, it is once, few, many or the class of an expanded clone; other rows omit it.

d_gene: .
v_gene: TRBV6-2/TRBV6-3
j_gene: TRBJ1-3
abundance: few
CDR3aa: CASSYSEVSGNTIYF
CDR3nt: TGTGCCAGCAGTTACTCGGAGGTCTCGGGAAACACCATATATTTT

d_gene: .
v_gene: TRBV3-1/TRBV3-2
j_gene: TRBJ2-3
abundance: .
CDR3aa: CASSPGSTDTQYF
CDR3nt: TGTGCCAGCAGCCCCGGGTCAACAGATACGCAGTATTTT

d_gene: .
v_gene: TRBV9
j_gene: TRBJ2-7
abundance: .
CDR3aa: CASSAGNTYEQYF
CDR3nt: TGTGCCAGCAGCGCAGGAAACACCTACGAGCAGTACTTC

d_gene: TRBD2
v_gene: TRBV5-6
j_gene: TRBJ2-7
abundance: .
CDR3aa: CASSSLSVAGVEQYF
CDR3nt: TGTGCCAGCAGTTCTCTTTCGGTAGCGGGGGTCGAGCAGTACTTC

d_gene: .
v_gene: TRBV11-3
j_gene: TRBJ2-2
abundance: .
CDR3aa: CASSFLTAGELFF
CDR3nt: TGTGCCAGCAGCTTCTTAACGGCCGGGGAGCTGTTTTTT

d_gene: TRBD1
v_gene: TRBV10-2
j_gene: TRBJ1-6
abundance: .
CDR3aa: CASSRTGSLYNSPLHF
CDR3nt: TGCGCCAGCTCCCGGACAGGATCTTTATATAATTCACCCCTCCACTTT

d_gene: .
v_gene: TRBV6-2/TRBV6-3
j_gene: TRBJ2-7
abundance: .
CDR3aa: CASSYPSKGREVYEQYF
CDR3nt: TGTGCCAGCAGTTACCCCTCGAAGGGCAGGGAAGTTTACGAGCAGTACTTC

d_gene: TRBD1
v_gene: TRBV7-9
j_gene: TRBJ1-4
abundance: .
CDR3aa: CASSFGGQPINEKLFF
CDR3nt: TGTGCCAGCAGCTTCGGGGGACAGCCCATCAATGAAAAACTGTTTTTT

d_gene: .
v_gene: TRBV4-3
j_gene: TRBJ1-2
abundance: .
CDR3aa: CASSQGPGNGNYGYTF
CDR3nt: TGCGCCAGCAGCCAAGGGCCAGGGAATGGGAACTATGGCTACACCTTC

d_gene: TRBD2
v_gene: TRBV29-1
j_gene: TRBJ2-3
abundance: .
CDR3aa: CSVDEGGWLAGGQDTQYF
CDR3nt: TGCAGCGTTGACGAGGGAGGTTGGCTAGCGGGAGGCCAAGATACGCAGTATTTT

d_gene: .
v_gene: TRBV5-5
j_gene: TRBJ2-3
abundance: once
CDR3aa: CASSWEGGTDTQYF
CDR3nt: TGTGCCAGCAGCTGGGAGGGGGGCACAGATACGCAGTATTTT

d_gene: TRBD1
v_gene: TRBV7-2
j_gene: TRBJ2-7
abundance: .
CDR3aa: CASSLRGQGAHEQYF
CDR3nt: TGTGCCAGCAGCTTAAGGGGACAGGGGGCGCACGAGCAGTACTTC

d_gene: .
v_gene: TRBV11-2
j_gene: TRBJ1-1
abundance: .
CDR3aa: CASSKRDLNTEAFF
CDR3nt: TGTGCCAGCAGCAAGAGGGATTTGAACACTGAAGCTTTCTTT

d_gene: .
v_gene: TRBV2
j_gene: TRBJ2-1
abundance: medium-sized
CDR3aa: CASSEGLDLNEQFF
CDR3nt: TGTGCCAGCAGTGAAGGGCTAGACCTCAATGAGCAGTTCTTC

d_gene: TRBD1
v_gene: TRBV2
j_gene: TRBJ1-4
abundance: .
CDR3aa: CASSAQGARREKLFF
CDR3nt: TGTGCCAGCAGTGCACAGGGGGCGAGGAGAGAAAAACTGTTTTTT

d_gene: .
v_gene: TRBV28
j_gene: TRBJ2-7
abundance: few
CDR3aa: CASGGSSSYEQYF
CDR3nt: TGTGCCAGCGGTGGGAGCAGTTCCTACGAGCAGTACTTC

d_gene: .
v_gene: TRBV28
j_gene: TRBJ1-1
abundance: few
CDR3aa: CASNLGGTEAFF
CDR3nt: TGTGCCAGCAATTTAGGGGGGACTGAAGCTTTCTTT

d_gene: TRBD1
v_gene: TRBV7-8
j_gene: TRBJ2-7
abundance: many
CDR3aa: CASSWRRTGAYEQYF
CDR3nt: TGTGCCAGCAGCTGGCGGCGGACAGGGGCCTACGAGCAGTACTTC

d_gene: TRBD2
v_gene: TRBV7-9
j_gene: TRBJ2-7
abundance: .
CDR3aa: CASSSNRGGVAYEQYF
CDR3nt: TGTGCCAGCAGCTCAAATCGTGGGGGGGTCGCCTACGAGCAGTACTTC

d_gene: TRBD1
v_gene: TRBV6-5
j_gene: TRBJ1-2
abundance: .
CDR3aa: CASTLGQGYGYTF
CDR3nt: TGTGCCAGCACCCTGGGACAGGGTTATGGCTACACCTTC